The following is a T cell receptor beta chain sequence with its context. CDR1 and CDR2 (germline): MNHEY, SVGAGI. The J segment lost 8 bases and the V segment lost 6 bases, leaving 7 bases of the junction unmatched. The CDR3 runs 14 residues. The sample is drawn from a study of control samples from healthy donors and cancer patients. The protocol was immunoSEQ multiplex PCR, while the TCRdb copy is restricted to in-frame clones and leaves out a portion. The profile shows around 180,000 clones, about 91% of them singletons. This sequence originates from a woman in her forties in good health. Source material: blood. The chain couples TRBV6-5 to TRBJ1-6; 7 bases map to TRBD1. As DNA, the CDR3 is TGTGCCAGCAGCTACAGGGGCACGGATTCACCCCTCCACTTT. Its translation is CASSYRGTDSPLHF.